This T cell receptor (beta chain) was identified during a study of cytomegalovirus exposure and HLA in healthy donors. Study conclusions and caveats: Equally common other TCR beta chains were less clonally expanded than HLA-associated ones, a later analysis found. Highly shared sequence variants in one cluster were likely a sequencing artifact. Among TCR sequences, most were rare, though some public TCRs appeared in many donors. Later genetic work tied a missense DCLRE1C variant to beta-chain V and J trimming.

The CDR3 has 13 residues. Germline assignment: CDR1 SQVTM and CDR2 ANQGSEA. V was shortened by 4 bases and J by 7 bases, with 16 bases between the two germline ends. PCR involved 60 Vbeta and 13 Jbeta primers. Repertoires were generated with immunoSEQ multiplex PCR, while TCRdb's copy carries only in-frame clones and drops some. The sample contains 85,000 to 100,000 clones, 63% of which appear only once. This clone was seen a handful of times. Its cognate antigen is unknown. The specimen was PBMCs. The receptor was isolated from a woman in her twenties or thirties in good health and CMV-seronegative. The chain links TRBV29-1 to TRBJ2-5, with D perhaps TRBD2 (6 bases). The CDR3: CSVGGDGARTQYF. The CDR3 region has the DNA TGCAGCGTTGGGGGGGACGGTGCGAGGACCCAGTACTTC.